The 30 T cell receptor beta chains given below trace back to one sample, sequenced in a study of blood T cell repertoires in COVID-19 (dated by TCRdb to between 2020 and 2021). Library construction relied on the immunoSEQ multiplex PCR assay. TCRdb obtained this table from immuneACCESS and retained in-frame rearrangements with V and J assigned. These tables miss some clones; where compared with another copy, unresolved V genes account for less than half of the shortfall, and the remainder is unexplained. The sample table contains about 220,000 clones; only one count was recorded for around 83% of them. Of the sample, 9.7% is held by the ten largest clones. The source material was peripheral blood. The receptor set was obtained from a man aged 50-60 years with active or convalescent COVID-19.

CDR3 region: CATSSNHGTSGSSYNEQFF. The DNA of the CDR3 is TGTGCCACCAGCAGCAATCACGGGACTAGCGGGAGCTCCTACAATGAGCAGTTCTTC. The chain uses TRBV15 and TRBJ2-1, with TRBD2 identical over 14 bases. CDR1 and CDR2 (germline): LNHNV, YYDKDF (reference sequence). Trimming at V came to 3 bases and at J to 0 bases, leaving 7 bases not matched to a gene. The CDR3 covers 19 residues.

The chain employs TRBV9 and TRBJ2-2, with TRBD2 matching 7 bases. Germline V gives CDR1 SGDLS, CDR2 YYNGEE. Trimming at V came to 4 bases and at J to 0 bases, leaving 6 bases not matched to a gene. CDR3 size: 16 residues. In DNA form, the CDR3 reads TGTGCCAGCAGCCAAACGGGACTATCGAACACCGGGGAGCTGTTTTTT. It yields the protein CASSQTGLSNTGELFF. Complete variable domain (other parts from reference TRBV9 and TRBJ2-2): DSGVTQTPKHLITATGQRVTLRCSPRSGDLSVYWYQQSLDQGLQFLIQYYNGEERAKGNILERFSAQQFPDLHSELNLSSLELGDSALYFCASSQTGLSNTGELFFGEGSRLTVL.

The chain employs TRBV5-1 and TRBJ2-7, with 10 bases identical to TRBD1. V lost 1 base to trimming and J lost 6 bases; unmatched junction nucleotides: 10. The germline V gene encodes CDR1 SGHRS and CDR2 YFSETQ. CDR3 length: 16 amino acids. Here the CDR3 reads CASSLPTGTGVGEQYF. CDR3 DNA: TGCGCCAGCAGCTTGCCGACCGGGACAGGGGTAGGCGAGCAGTACTTC.

CDR3 loop: CASSLGEGSYNSPLHF. In nucleotides, the CDR3 is TGTGCCAGCAGCCTGGGGGAGGGTTCCTATAATTCACCCCTCCACTTT. The V and J genes are TRBV5-4 and TRBJ1-6, with D possibly TRBD1 on 5 matching bases. This CDR3 contains 16 residues. Germline V gene sequence: CDR1 SGHNT, CDR2 YYREEE (reference sequence). Trimming stripped 4 bases from V and 1 base from J, with 12 bases between.

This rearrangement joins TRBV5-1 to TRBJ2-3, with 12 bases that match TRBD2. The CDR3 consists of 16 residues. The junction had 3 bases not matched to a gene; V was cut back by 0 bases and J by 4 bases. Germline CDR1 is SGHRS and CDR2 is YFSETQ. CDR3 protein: CASSLAPSGGADTQYF. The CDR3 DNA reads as TGCGCCAGCAGCTTGGCGCCTAGCGGGGGGGCAGATACGCAGTATTTT.

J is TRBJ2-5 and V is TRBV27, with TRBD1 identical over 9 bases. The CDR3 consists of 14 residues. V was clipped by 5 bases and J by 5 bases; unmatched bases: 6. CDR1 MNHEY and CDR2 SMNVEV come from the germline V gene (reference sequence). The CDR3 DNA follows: TGTGCCAGCAGTATCAGGACAGGGGTGGAGACCCAGTACTTC. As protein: CASSIRTGVETQYF.

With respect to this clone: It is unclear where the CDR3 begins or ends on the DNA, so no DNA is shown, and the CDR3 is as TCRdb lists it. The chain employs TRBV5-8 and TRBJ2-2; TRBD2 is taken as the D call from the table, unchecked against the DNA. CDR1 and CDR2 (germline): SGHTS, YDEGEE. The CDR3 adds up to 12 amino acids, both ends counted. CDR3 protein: CASSTHPGSCFF.

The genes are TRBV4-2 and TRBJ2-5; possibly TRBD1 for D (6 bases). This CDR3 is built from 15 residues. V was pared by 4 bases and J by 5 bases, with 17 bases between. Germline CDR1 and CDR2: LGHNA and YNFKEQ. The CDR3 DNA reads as TGTGCCAGCAGCCGAGGCGGCCAAAGGGGGGAGACCCAGTACTTC. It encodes CASSRGGQRGETQYF.

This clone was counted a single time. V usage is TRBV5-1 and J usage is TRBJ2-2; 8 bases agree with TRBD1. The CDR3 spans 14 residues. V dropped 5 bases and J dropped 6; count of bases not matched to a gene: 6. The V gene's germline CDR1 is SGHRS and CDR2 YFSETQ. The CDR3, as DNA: TGCGCCAGCAGTTCCCAGGACAGGGCCGGGGAGCTGTTTTTT. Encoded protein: CASSSQDRAGELFF.

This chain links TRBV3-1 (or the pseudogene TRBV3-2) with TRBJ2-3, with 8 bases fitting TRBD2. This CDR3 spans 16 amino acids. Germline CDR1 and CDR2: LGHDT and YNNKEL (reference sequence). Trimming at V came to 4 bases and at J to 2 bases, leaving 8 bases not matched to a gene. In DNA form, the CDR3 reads TGTGCCAGCAGCCGCGGACTAGCCCGGCCCACAGATACGCAGTATTTT. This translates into CASSRGLARPTDTQYF.

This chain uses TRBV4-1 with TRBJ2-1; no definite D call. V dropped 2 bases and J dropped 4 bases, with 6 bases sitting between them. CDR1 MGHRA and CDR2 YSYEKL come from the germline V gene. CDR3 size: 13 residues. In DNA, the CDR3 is TGCGCCAGCAGCCAATATGTGTACAATGAGCAGTTCTTC. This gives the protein CASSQYVYNEQFF.

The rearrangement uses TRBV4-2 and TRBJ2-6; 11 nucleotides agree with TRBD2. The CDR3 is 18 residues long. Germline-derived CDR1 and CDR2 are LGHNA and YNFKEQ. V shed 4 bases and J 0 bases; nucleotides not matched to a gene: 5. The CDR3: CASSPGTSGFSGANVLTF. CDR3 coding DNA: TGTGCCAGCAGCCCCGGGACTAGCGGATTCTCTGGGGCCAACGTCCTGACTTTC.

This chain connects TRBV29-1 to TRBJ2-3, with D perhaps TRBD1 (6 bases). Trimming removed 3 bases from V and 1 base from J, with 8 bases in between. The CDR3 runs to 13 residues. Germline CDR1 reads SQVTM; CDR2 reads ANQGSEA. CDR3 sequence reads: CSVEAGGTDTQYF. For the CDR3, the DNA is TGCAGCGTTGAGGCAGGGGGCACAGATACGCAGTATTTT.

Here the CDR3 reads CASSLGGADTGELFF. Written as DNA, the CDR3 is TGCGCCAGCAGCCTCGGGGGGGCCGACACCGGGGAGCTGTTTTTT. The chain links TRBV5-1 to TRBJ2-2, with 8 bases that match TRBD2. The CDR3 is 15 amino acids. The V gene end was trimmed by 4 bases and the J gene end by 3 bases; junction bases not matched to a gene: 5. Germline values: CDR1 SGHRS, CDR2 YFSETQ.

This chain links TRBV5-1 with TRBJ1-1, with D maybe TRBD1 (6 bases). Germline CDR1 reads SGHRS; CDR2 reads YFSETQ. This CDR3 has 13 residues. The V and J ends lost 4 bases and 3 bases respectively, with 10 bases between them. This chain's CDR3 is CASSQQGDTEAFF. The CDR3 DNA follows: TGCGCCAGCAGCCAACAGGGAGACACTGAAGCTTTCTTT.

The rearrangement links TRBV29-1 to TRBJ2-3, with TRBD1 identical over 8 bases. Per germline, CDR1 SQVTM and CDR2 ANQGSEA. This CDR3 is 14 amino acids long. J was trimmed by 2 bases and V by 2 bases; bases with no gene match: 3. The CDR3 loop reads CSVEQGAVTDTQYF. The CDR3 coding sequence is TGCAGCGTTGAACAGGGGGCTGTCACAGATACGCAGTATTTT.

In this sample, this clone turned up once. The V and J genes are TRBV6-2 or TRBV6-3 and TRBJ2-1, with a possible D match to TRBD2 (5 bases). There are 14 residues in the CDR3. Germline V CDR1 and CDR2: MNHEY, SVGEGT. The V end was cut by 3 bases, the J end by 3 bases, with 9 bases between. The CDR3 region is CASSYTEGYNEQFF. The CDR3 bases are TGTGCCAGCAGTTATACAGAGGGCTACAATGAGCAGTTCTTC.

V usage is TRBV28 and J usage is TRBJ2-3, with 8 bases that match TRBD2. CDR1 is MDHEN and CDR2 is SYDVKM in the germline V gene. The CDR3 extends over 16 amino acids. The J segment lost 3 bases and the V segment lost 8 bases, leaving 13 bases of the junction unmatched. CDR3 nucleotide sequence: TGTGCCAGCGCAATGTCTTCCCGGGGGGGAACAGATACGCAGTATTTT. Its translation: CASAMSSRGGTDTQYF.

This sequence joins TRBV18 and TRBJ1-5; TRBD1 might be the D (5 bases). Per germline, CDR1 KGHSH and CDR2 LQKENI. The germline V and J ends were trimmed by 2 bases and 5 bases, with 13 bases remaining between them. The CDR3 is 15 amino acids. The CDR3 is CASSPTAGLDQPQHF. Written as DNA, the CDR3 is TGTGCCAGCTCACCAACGGCAGGGCTGGATCAGCCCCAGCATTTT.

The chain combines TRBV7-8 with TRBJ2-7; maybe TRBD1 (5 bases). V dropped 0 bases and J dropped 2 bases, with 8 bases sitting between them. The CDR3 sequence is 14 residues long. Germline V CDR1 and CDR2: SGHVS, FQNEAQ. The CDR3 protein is CASSLAAGPYEQYF. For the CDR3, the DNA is TGTGCCAGCAGCTTAGCGGCAGGGCCCTACGAGCAGTACTTC.

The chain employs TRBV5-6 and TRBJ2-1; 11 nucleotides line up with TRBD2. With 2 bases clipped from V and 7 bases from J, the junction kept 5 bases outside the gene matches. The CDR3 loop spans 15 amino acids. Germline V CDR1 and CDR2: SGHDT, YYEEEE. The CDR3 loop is CASSLIAGGLNEQFF. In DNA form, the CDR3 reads TGTGCCAGCAGCTTAATAGCGGGGGGGCTTAATGAGCAGTTCTTC.

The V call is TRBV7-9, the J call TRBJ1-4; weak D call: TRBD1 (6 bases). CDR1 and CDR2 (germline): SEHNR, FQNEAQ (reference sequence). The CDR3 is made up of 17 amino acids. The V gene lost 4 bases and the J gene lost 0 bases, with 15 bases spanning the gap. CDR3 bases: TGTGCCAGCAGCTACGCTGGGGGCCTTGCAACTAATGAAAAACTGTTTTTT. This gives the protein CASSYAGGLATNEKLFF.

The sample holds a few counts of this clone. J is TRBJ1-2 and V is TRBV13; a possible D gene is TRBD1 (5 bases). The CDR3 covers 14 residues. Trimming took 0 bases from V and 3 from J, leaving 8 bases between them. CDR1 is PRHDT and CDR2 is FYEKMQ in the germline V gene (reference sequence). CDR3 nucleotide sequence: TGTGCCAGCAGCTTAGGACAGGCCGACTATGGCTACACCTTC. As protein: CASSLGQADYGYTF.

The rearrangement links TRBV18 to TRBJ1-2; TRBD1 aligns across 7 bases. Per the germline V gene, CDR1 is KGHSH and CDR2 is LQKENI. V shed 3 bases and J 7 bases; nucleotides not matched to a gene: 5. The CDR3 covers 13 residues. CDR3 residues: CASSPTQGSGYTF. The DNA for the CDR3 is TGTGCCAGCTCACCGACACAGGGGTCTGGCTACACCTTC.

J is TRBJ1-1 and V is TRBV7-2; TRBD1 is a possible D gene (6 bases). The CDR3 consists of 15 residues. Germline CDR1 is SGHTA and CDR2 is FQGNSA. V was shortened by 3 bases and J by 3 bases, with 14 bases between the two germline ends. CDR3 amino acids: CASSFQGLVDTEAFF. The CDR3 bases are TGTGCCAGCAGCTTCCAGGGGCTGGTGGACACTGAAGCTTTCTTT.

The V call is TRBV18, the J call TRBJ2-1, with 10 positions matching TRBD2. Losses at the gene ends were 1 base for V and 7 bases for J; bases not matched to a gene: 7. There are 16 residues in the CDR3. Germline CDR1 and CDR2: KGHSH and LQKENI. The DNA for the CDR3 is TGTGCCAGCTCACCACAGAGCGGGGGGGCGGGGAATGAGCAGTTCTTC. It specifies CASSPQSGGAGNEQFF.

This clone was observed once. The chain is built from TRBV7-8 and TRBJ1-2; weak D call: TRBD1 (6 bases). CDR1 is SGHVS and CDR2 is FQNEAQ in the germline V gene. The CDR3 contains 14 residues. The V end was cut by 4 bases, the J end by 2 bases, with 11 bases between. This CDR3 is CASSSVQGNYGYTF. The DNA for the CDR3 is TGTGCCAGCAGCTCAGTCCAGGGGAACTATGGCTACACCTTC.

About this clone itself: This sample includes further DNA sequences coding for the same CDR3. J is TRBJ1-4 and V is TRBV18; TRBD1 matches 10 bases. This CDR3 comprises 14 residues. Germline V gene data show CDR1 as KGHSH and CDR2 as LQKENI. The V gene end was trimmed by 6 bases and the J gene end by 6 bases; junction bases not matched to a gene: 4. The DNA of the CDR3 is TGTGCCAGCTCTCCCGGGACAGGGGATGAAAAACTGTTTTTT. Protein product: CASSPGTGDEKLFF. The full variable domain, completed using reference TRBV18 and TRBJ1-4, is NAGVMQNPRHLVRRRGQEARLRCSPMKGHSHVYWYRQLPEEGLKFMVYLQKENIIDESGMPKERFSAEFPKEGPSILRIQQVVRGDSAAYFCASSPGTGDEKLFFGSGTQLSVL.

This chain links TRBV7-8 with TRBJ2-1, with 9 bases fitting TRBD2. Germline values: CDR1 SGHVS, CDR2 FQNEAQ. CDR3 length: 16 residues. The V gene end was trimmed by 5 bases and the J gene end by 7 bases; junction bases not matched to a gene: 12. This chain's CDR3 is CASSPRWASGDNEQFF. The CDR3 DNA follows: TGTGCCAGCAGCCCCCGATGGGCTAGCGGGGATAATGAGCAGTTCTTC.

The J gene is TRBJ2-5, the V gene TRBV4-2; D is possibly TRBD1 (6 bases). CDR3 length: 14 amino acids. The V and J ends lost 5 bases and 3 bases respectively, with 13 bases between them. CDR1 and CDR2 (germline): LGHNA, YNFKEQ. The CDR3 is CASSGGLAEETQYF. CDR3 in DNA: TGTGCCAGCAGCGGGGGCCTAGCAGAAGAGACCCAGTACTTC.